The 18 T cell receptor beta chains below all came from one sample that was sequenced in a study of blood T cell repertoires in COVID-19. Libraries were prepared by immunoSEQ multiplex PCR; TCRdb keeps only in-frame clonotypes and omits some of them. The sample holds a few hundred thousand clones, 70% to 90% seen once. The material sequenced was peripheral blood. These receptors were collected from a man in his late teens or twenties with active or convalescent COVID-19.

The V and J genes are TRBV2 and TRBJ2-3, with 12 positions matching TRBD1. The CDR3 length is 16 residues. Germline lookup yields CDR1 SNHLY and CDR2 FYNNEI. J gave up 8 bases and V 3 bases, and 9 bases lay outside the gene matches. CDR3: CASSEMGQGALGTQYF. The CDR3 DNA follows: TGTGCCAGCAGTGAGATGGGACAGGGGGCCCTCGGTACGCAGTATTTT.

This clone is a singleton in its sample. This chain links TRBV2 with TRBJ2-2; 8 bases line up with TRBD2. The CDR3 has 12 residues. V shed 7 bases and J 7 bases; nucleotides not matched to a gene: 2. CDR1 is SNHLY and CDR2 is FYNNEI in the germline V gene. The CDR3: CASKREYGELFF. The CDR3 DNA reads TGTGCCAGCAAGCGGGAGTACGGGGAGCTGTTTTTT.

This sequence joins TRBV28 and TRBJ2-1; TRBD2 agrees at 8 bases. The CDR3 extends over 14 amino acids. Germline trimming cut 5 bases from V and 5 bases from J; bases unmatched to any gene: 5. From germline, CDR1 is MDHEN and CDR2 SYDVKM. CDR3 nucleotides: TGTGCCAGCAGTCAGACTAGCGACAACAATGAGCAGTTCTTC. It codes for CASSQTSDNNEQFF.

The chain couples TRBV11-2 to TRBJ1-3; D is unclear. The CDR3 consists of 11 residues. Trimming removed 1 base from V and 16 bases from J, with 11 bases in between. Germline CDR1 SGHAT, CDR2 FQNNGV. Written as DNA, the CDR3 is TGTGCCAGCAGCTTAGTGACCGGGATCTATTTT. This encodes CASSLVTGIYF.

This clone was recorded only once. V usage is TRBV7-3 and J usage is TRBJ2-7; TRBD2 aligns across 7 bases. CDR3 length: 16 residues. CDR1 is SGHTA and CDR2 is FQGTGA in the germline V gene. V shed 0 bases and J 3 bases; nucleotides not matched to a gene: 8. The CDR3 region has the DNA TGTGCCAGCAGCTTAACGGGCCGGGGGGACCACTACGAGCAGTACTTC. It yields the protein CASSLTGRGDHYEQYF.

The chain has TRBV11-3 and TRBJ1-2; 8 positions agree with TRBD1. Germline CDR1 SGHNT, CDR2 YENEEA. The junction had 6 bases not matched to a gene; V was cut back by 6 bases and J by 6 bases. This CDR3 comprises 13 residues. The CDR3, as DNA: TGTGCCAGCAGTCAACAGGGGGGACATGGCTACACCTTC. Its translation is CASSQQGGHGYTF.

This clone was seen more than once but under ten times. This chain connects TRBV28 to TRBJ1-2; 9 bases are shared with TRBD1. Germline CDR1 MDHEN, CDR2 SYDVKM. J lost 8 bases, V lost 6 bases, and 7 bases had no gene match. The CDR3 has 13 amino acids. CDR3 sequence: CASSRDRASGYTF. In nucleotides, the CDR3 is TGTGCCAGCAGCCGGGACAGGGCGTCGGGCTACACCTTC.

The CDR3 sequence is CASSSSGLQETQYF. The CDR3, as DNA: TGTGCCAGCAGCTCATCCGGACTCCAAGAGACCCAGTACTTC. The genes are TRBV5-6 and TRBJ2-5, with D possibly TRBD2 on 5 matching bases. This CDR3 contains 14 residues. V lost 3 bases and J lost 1, with 10 bases in between. CDR1 is SGHDT and CDR2 is YYEEEE in the germline V gene.

The chain uses TRBV7-3 and TRBJ2-7; D possibly corresponds to TRBD1 (5 bases). Trimming cost V 5 bases and J 3 bases, with 20 bases left between them. The CDR3 is 16 residues long. CDR1 SGHTA and CDR2 FQGTGA come from the germline V gene. In DNA form, the CDR3 reads TGTGCCAGCAGCCTTTATAGTGGGGCTGGATTCTACGAGCAGTACTTC. Amino acids: CASSLYSGAGFYEQYF.

This chain connects TRBV11-2 to TRBJ2-1; the D gene is possibly TRBD2 (5 bases). Trimming left V 4 bases short and J 3 bases short, with 13 bases between. This CDR3 spans 15 amino acids. Germline lookup yields CDR1 SGHAT and CDR2 FQNNGV. CDR3 sequence (DNA): TGTGCCAGCAGCTCCGGACTCGGAATCTACAATGAGCAGTTCTTC. This translates into CASSSGLGIYNEQFF.

This sequence joins TRBV10-3 and TRBJ2-3; the D gene is possibly TRBD2 (6 bases). This CDR3 is 14 amino acids long. Trimming shortened V by 11 bases and J by 10 bases, and 25 bases separated the two germline ends. Per the germline V gene, CDR1 is ENHRY and CDR2 is SYGVKD. The CDR3 sequence: CASSTGTLARAQYF. For the CDR3, the DNA is TGTGCCTCGAGTACGGGGACTTTGGCAAGGGCGCAGTATTTT.

The chain recombines TRBV6-2 or TRBV6-3 with TRBJ1-5, with D tentatively TRBD1 (5 bases). The germline V gene has CDR1 MNHEY and CDR2 SVGEGT. The CDR3 length is 14 residues. The V and J ends lost 2 bases and 4 bases respectively, with 9 bases between them. CDR3 loop: CASSYRQLNQPQHF. CDR3 bases: TGTGCCAGCAGTTACAGACAGCTTAATCAGCCCCAGCATTTT.

The rearrangement uses TRBV7-6 and TRBJ2-3; 11 positions agree with TRBD2. Germline CDR1 and CDR2: SGHVS and FNYEAQ. V shed 5 bases and J 2 bases; nucleotides not matched to a gene: 6. The CDR3 runs to 16 residues. The chain's CDR3 is CASSGTSGGNTDTQYF. For the CDR3, the DNA is TGTGCCAGCAGCGGTACTAGCGGGGGAAACACAGATACGCAGTATTTT.

V gene TRBV30 combines with J gene TRBJ1-2, with a tentative D call TRBD1 (5 bases). The V gene lost 1 base and the J gene lost 5 bases, with 14 bases spanning the gap. This CDR3 contains 14 residues. In germline, CDR1 is GTSNPN, CDR2 SVGIG (reference sequence). Here the CDR3 reads CAWSDGGNYYGYTF. The CDR3 DNA sequence: TGTGCCTGGAGTGATGGGGGGAACTATTATGGCTACACCTTC.

This clone was picked up one time. The chain links TRBV5-4 to TRBJ2-5; D is perhaps TRBD2 (6 bases). Between the trimmed V and J ends, which lost 2 bases and 2 bases, there was a span of 16 bases. This CDR3 is built from 16 residues. Germline CDR1 SGHNT, CDR2 YYREEE (reference sequence). This CDR3 is CASSFRLGVEQETQYF. The CDR3 region has the DNA TGTGCCAGCAGCTTTCGACTAGGCGTTGAACAAGAGACCCAGTACTTC.

V gene TRBV29-1 combines with J gene TRBJ2-3, with 11 bases matching TRBD2. J was trimmed by 4 bases and V by 6 bases; bases with no gene match: 6. CDR3 size: 14 residues. Germline V lookup: CDR1 SQVTM, CDR2 ANQGSEA. DNA of the CDR3: TGCAGCGTGGTAGCGGGGGGGCGAGCAGATACGCAGTATTTT. Translated: CSVVAGGRADTQYF.

The chain carries TRBV7-9 and TRBJ1-2; the D is unclear. Trimming cost V 1 base and J 5 bases, with 8 bases left between them. The length of the CDR3 is 13 residues. The germline V gene has CDR1 SEHNR and CDR2 FQNEAQ (reference sequence). This chain's CDR3 is CASSLEGRYGYTF. As DNA, the CDR3 is TGTGCCAGCAGCTTAGAAGGGAGATATGGCTACACCTTC.

This clone has only a few counts. This chain joins TRBV18 and TRBJ1-3; 10 bases are shared with TRBD1. Looked up from germline, CDR1 is KGHSH and CDR2 is LQKENI. V shed 6 bases, J shed 2 bases, and the junction held 4 bases outside the gene matches. This CDR3 has 15 residues. The CDR3 loop is CASSSGQGTGNTIYF. CDR3 nucleotides: TGTGCCAGCTCTTCGGGACAGGGGACTGGAAACACCATATATTTT.